This note documents a single T cell receptor (beta chain) sequence. The ends were cut back, 3 bases at V and 1 base at J, with 15 bases in the middle. From germline, CDR1 is GTSNPN and CDR2 SVGIG (reference sequence). This CDR3 spans 15 amino acids. This entry is derived from a study of control samples from healthy donors and cancer patients. Clones were sequenced by immunoSEQ multiplex PCR, and TCRdb holds only the in-frame ones, with some missing. The sample consists of roughly 190,000 clones, about nine tenths of them appearing once. The source of this sequence is a man aged 25-45 years in good health. V is TRBV30 and J is TRBJ2-5; D not resolved. Input material: blood. DNA for the CDR3: TGTGCCTGGAGCCACACCCTCGGAGTCCAAGAGACCCAGTACTTC. Translating it yields CAWSHTLGVQETQYF.